This T cell receptor beta chain was profiled in a study of radiation and T cells in renal cell carcinoma (dated by TCRdb to the early 2020s). Background for the entire study: In total, about 51 samples underwent TCR beta sequencing: about 26 tumors plus 27 peripheral blood samples. The final blood draw was performed at 4 weeks after radiation, at the same time as nephrectomy. A total of roughly 4 million unique CDR3 nucleotide sequences, encoding fewer than 3,000,000 unique CDR3 amino acid sequences, were found across all 50 or so samples. Findings and caveats that apply to the study as a whole: In blood, the top tumor clonotypes increased between baseline and 2 weeks post-radiation and then shrank by 4 weeks, which suggests that tumor-resident clones expanded only transiently. The single-armed trial design could not address effects of radiation dose or scheduling on the TCR repertoire. Tracking of blood repertoire dynamics stopped at about 27 days after treatment, with no follow-up past that point. Because pretreatment tumor biopsies were not available, the study could not determine whether clonotypes were already present within the tumor at baseline.

Spanning cysteine to phenylalanine, the CDR3 consists of 15 amino acids. Only the CDR3 region is kept as DNA, spanning 45 bases read in frame from base 1. Looking up the germline V gene (reference sequence) yields CDR1 SEHNR and CDR2 FQNEAQ. Trimming costs V 0 bases and J 7 bases, and their ends lie 13 bases apart. TCR beta libraries were generated from genomic DNA with the immunoSEQ kit, following the manufacturer's recommendations. Library preparation used a first multiplex PCR with proprietary primers, then a second PCR adding unique barcodes, with bead cleanups after each round. A positive control reaction and a negative control reaction, both provided in the kit, were run with every batch of samples. The final libraries were assessed on an Agilent 4200 TapeStation D1000 ScreenTape, pooled by volume, and quantified by qPCR. Sequencing was performed on an Illumina NextSeq500 using a MidOutput 150-cycle cartridge, with 156 Read1 cycles, 15 Index1 cycles, and the kit custom primers. The pooled library was loaded at 0.75 to 1 pM with an approximately 18% PhiX control spike-in. In the authors' own workflow: Vendor-processed data were analyzed in R, and a clonotype was defined as all T cells sharing the same CDR3 nucleotide sequence. For clone abundance analyses, frequencies were normalized to the 10,000 most abundant clones in each sample. Public T cell clones, which averaged fewer than five per sample, were excluded before analysis. Tumor-enriched and baseline blood-enriched clonotypes were defined by at least a 32-fold difference in abundance between compartments. Clonotypes expanded or contracted between blood time points were identified with a beta-binomial differential abundance model. The Baroni-Urbani and Buser coefficient was used to measure tumor-blood repertoire similarity, and groups were compared with two-tailed Wilcoxon tests in R. What TCRdb holds here is the immuneACCESS table cut down to in-frame rearrangements. Part of the clones is not present; checked against another copy, under half of the missing clones reflect an unresolved V gene, and the others are unexplained. D and trimming come from the DNA, and the V and J calls and clone size come from that table. The sample records over 85,000 clones, 85% of which are singletons. The ten largest clonotypes hold just under 9.5% of the sample.

The time point label here, explained by the study, means: blood 4 weeks post-SBRT, at nephrectomy. The treatment or condition label corresponds to: 15 Gy SBRT to primary tumor, nephrectomy 4 weeks later. The samples were obtained from a clinical trial, where primary renal cell carcinomas were treated with 15 Gy stereotactic body radiation therapy and then removed by nephrectomy 4 weeks afterward. Serial peripheral blood from radiation-treated patients was sampled at baseline, 2 weeks and 4 weeks after SBRT to track tumor-enriched clonotypes. All patients had renal cell carcinoma with clear cell pathology. The QIAamp DNA Blood Mini Kit (Qiagen) was used to prepare genomic DNA for TCR sequencing. Only samples passing all quality control checks were included in the analyses. Concerning this clone itself: Which antigen it targets is not known. No base quality information exists; no much larger clone differs at one position.

The chain is made from TRBV7-9 and TRBJ1-5; no D gene call is confident. The receptor comes from a middle-aged man with renal cell carcinoma. The specimen comprised blood, sampled from a patient whose treatment included radiotherapy and nephrectomy. The DNA sequence is given as TGTGCCAGCAGCTTAGCGGGGAGTCTTGGGCAGCCCCAGCATTTT. Translated, it gives CASSLAGSLGQPQHF.